This T cell receptor beta chain was sequenced during a study of glioma-infiltrating T cells. Study-level results: CDR3 overlap between tissue and blood was very small. Non-neoplastic patients had below-expected tissue-blood divergence, while all gliomas exceeded expectation.

CDR3 size: 15 residues. The V gene end was trimmed by 6 bases and the J gene end by 5 bases; junction bases not matched to a gene: 7. Germline-derived CDR1 and CDR2 are MRHNA and SNTAGT. TCR alpha and beta CDR3 regions were amplified from RNA using iRepertoire nested multiplex PCR. Input was roughly 100-450 ng of tissue mRNA or PBMC total RNA. In TCRdb, the multiplex PCR reads were re-called with MiXCR into one record per CDR3 protein. The table lists 90,000 or so distinct CDR3 sequences, around 37% of them singletons. This clonotype was detected ten times or more. Antigen specificity is unknown. The chain couples TRBV6-4 to TRBJ2-2; 9 nucleotides agree with TRBD1. Sequenced: glioma tissue, nonneoplastic brain tissue, or PBMCs (not recorded which). The TCR comes from a human donor with low-grade glioma or glioblastoma, undergoing nonglioma brain surgery, or in good health (not recorded which). The CDR3 DNA reads TGTGCCAGCAGACCGGGACAGGGCGAAACCGGGGAGCTGTTTTTT. It encodes CASRPGQGETGELFF.